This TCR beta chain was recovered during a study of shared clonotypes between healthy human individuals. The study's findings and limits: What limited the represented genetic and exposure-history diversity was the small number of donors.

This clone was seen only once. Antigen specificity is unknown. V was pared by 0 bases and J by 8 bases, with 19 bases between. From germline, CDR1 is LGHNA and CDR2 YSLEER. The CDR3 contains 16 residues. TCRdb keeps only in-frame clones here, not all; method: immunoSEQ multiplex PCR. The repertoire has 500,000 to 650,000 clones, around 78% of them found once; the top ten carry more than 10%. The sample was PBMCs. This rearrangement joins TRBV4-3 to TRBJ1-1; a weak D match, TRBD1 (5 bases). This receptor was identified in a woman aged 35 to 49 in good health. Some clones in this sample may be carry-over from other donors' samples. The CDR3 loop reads CASSQDGTGTPYEAFF. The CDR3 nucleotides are TGCGCCAGCAGCCAAGATGGTACAGGTACCCCCTACGAAGCTTTCTTT.